Listed below are T cell receptor beta chains from one sample, sequenced in a study of technical replicates of blood from a handful of donors. Here immunoSEQ multiplex PCR was the method, and the copy in TCRdb shows in-frame clones only, minus some. This table has 95,000 or so clones, around 95% appearing once. The sequenced sample consisted of T cells isolated from PBMCs. These receptors all come from a human donor in good health. CDR3s include the opening cysteine and the closing phenylalanine or tryptophan. The D gene is left open where the match is weak. Clone sizes are given selectively: once, few, many, or a class where the clone is expanded.

abundance,d_gene,len,v_gene,j_gene,CDR3nt,CDR3aa
few,NA,12,TRBV12-5,TRBJ1-4,TGTGCTAGTGCCCTGGGAGGTGAAAAACTGTTTTTT,CASALGGEKLFF
NA,TRBD2,15,TRBV5-1,TRBJ2-2,TGCGCCAGCAGCTTGGGGGGGACTAGCACCGGGGAGCTGTTTTTT,CASSLGGTSTGELFF
once,NA,15,TRBV18,TRBJ2-1,TGTGCCAGCTCACCAAGGGGTGAGACTGGAAATGAGCAGTTCTTC,CASSPRGETGNEQFF
once,NA,15,TRBV21-1,TRBJ2-7,TGTGCCAGCAGCAAAGATGGCAGGGTGCCCTACGAGCAGTACTTC,CASSKDGRVPYEQYF
few,NA,13,TRBV6-4,TRBJ2-2,TGTGCCAGCAGTGAGACAGACACCGGGGAGCTGTTTTTT,CASSETDTGELFF
NA,NA,17,TRBV13,TRBJ2-2,TGTGCCAGCAGCTTATCCTCGAGCGGAAAAGTTAGCGGGGAGCTGTTTTTT,CASSLSSSGKVSGELFF
NA,TRBD1,18,TRBV11-2,TRBJ2-7,TGTGCCAGCAGGAAACCGGGACAGGGAGGTGAACATAACTACGAGCAGTACTTC,CASRKPGQGGEHNYEQYF
NA,NA,15,TRBV29-1,TRBJ2-3,TGCAGCGTTGAAGGGGGGGGGCTCGGCACAGATACGCAGTATTTT,CSVEGGGLGTDTQYF
NA,NA,15,TRBV30,TRBJ2-1,TGTGCCTGGAGTCTGGGTGGGAGGATCTACAATGAGCAGTTCTTC,CAWSLGGRIYNEQFF
few,TRBD1,12,TRBV19,TRBJ2-7,TGTGCCAGTATGGGACAGGGCTACGAGCAGTACTTC,CASMGQGYEQYF
NA,NA,14,TRBV19,TRBJ2-5,TGTGCCAGTAGTATGTATTCCGGGGGTGAGACCCAGTACTTC,CASSMYSGGETQYF
NA,NA,11,TRBV2,TRBJ2-3,TGTGCCGGTACAGGCACAGATACGCAGTATTTT,CAGTGTDTQYF
NA,TRBD1,15,TRBV23-1,TRBJ1-1,TGCGCCAGCAGTACTCGGACAGGGATGAACACTGAAGCTTTCTTT,CASSTRTGMNTEAFF
NA,TRBD2,17,TRBV28,TRBJ2-2,TGTGCCAGCAGTTTAGTATCTTCAAGCGGGAGTCCCGGGGAGCTGTTTTTT,CASSLVSSSGSPGELFF
few,NA,15,TRBV6-5,TRBJ2-7,TGTGCCAGCAGTTTGGAGACTTCCAGCTCCTACGAGCAGTACTTC,CASSLETSSSYEQYF
NA,TRBD2,15,TRBV6-5,TRBJ2-3,TGTGCCAGCAGTAACCATCTAGCGGGCACAGATACGCAGTATTTT,CASSNHLAGTDTQYF
once,NA,14,TRBV10-3,TRBJ1-1,TGTGCCATCAGTGAGAGGACTCCGAACACTGAAGCTTTCTTT,CAISERTPNTEAFF
NA,NA,15,TRBV4-3,TRBJ1-4,TGCGCCAGCAGCCAAGGGGTCCGGGAGGGTGAAAAACTGTTTTTT,CASSQGVREGEKLFF
NA,TRBD2,13,TRBV7-3,TRBJ2-1,TGTGCCAGCAGCCCCCGGACTAGTTATGAGCAGTTCTTC,CASSPRTSYEQFF
NA,NA,11,TRBV6-6,TRBJ1-4,TGTGCCAGCGGGGAGCGGGAAAAACTGTTTTTT,CASGEREKLFF
NA,TRBD2,13,TRBV6-5,TRBJ2-5,TGTGCCACCCTTAGGGGAGGGGAAGAGACCCAGTACTTC,CATLRGGEETQYF
NA,TRBD1,13,TRBV19,TRBJ2-7,TGTGCCAGTACCGGAACAGGGGGCGGCGAGCAGTACTTC,CASTGTGGGEQYF
NA,TRBD1,17,TRBV28,TRBJ1-5,TGTGCCAGCAGTCCCCTCGGGGCAGGGGGAGCGAATCAGCCCCAGCATTTT,CASSPLGAGGANQPQHF
NA,NA,17,TRBV2,TRBJ2-7,TGTGCCAGCAGATTTGACTCGTCCTCTACGAGCTCCTACGAGCAGTACTTC,CASRFDSSSTSSYEQYF
NA,TRBD2,15,TRBV28,TRBJ2-5,TGTGCCAGCAGTATCTTTCTTGGGGGAGGGGAGACCCAGTACTTC,CASSIFLGGGETQYF
once,NA,14,TRBV7-2,TRBJ1-1,TGTGCCAGCAGCTTAGATCGGTTATCGGGAGAAGCTTTCTTT,CASSLDRLSGEAFF
NA,NA,13,TRBV6-6,TRBJ1-1,TGTGCCAGCAGCCTCGGAGGGAACACTGAAGCTTTCTTT,CASSLGGNTEAFF
NA,TRBD1,14,TRBV19,TRBJ1-2,TGTGCCAGTAGTCGCCGGGACAGGGCATATGGCTACACCTTC,CASSRRDRAYGYTF
NA,TRBD2,14,TRBV19,TRBJ2-7,TGTGCCAGTTCTGAAACTAGCGGTGCTTACGAGCAGTACTTC,CASSETSGAYEQYF
NA,NA,14,TRBV9,TRBJ1-2,TGTGCCAGCGTAAGAGGTCCCCAAACCTATGGCTACACCTTC,CASVRGPQTYGYTF
NA,TRBD2,15,TRBV9,TRBJ2-7,TGTGCCAGCAGCGCCGGGGGGGACGGCGGCTACGAGCAGTACTTC,CASSAGGDGGYEQYF
few,NA,12,TRBV14,TRBJ1-1,TGTGCCAGCAGCCACGGTCGCACTGAAGCTTTCTTT,CASSHGRTEAFF